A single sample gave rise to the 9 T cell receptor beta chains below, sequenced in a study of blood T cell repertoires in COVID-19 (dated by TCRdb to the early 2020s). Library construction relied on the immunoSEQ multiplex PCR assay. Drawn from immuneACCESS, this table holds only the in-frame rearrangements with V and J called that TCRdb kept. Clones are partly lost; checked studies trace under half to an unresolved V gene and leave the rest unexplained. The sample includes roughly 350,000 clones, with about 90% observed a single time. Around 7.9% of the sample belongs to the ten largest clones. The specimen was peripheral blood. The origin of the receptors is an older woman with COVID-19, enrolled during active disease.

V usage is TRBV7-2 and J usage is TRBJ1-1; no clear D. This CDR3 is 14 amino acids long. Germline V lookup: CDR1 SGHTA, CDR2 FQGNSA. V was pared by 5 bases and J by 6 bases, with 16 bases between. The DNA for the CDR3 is TGTGCCAGCAGCCTGGGAGTGGGCAGGTCTGAAGCTTTCTTT. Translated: CASSLGVGRSEAFF.

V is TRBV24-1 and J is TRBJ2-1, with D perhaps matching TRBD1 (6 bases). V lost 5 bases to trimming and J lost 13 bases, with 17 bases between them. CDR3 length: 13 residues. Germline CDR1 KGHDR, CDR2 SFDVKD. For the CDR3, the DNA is TGTGCCACCAGTGGACCAAAACAGGGTCCACAGTTCTTC. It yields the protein CATSGPKQGPQFF.

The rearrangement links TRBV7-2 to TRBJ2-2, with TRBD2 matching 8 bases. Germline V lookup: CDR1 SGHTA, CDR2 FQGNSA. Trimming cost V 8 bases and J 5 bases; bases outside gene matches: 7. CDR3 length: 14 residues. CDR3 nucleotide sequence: TGTGCCAGCTCGGGGGGGCCGAGGACCGGGGAGCTGTTTTTT. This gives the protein CASSGGPRTGELFF.

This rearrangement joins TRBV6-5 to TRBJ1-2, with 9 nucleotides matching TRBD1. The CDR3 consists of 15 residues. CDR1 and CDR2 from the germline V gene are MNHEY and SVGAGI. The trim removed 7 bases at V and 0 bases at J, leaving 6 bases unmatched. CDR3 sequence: CASIFGQGTNYGYTF. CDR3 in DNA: TGTGCCAGCATTTTTGGACAGGGGACTAACTATGGCTACACCTTC.

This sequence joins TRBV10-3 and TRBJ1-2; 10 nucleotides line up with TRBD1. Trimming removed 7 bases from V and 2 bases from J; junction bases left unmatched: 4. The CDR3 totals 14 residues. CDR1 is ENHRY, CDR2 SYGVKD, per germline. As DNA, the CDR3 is TGTGCCATCACGACAGGGGGCGCGAACTATGGCTACACCTTC. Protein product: CAITTGGANYGYTF.

Here the CDR3 DNA reads TGTGCCAGCAGTAGTGACAGCATGAACACTGAAGCTTTCTTT. Its protein is CASSSDSMNTEAFF. V usage is TRBV2 and J usage is TRBJ1-1; D is perhaps TRBD1 (5 bases). V was clipped by 5 bases and J by 0 bases, with 10 bases between them. Germline-derived CDR1 and CDR2 are SNHLY and FYNNEI. The CDR3 runs to 14 residues.

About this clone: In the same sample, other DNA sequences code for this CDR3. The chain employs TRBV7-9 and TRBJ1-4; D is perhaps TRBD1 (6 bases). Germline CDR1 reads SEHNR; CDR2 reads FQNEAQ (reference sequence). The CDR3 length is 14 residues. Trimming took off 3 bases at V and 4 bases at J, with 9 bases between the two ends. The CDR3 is CASSFRTDNEKLFF. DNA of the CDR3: TGTGCCAGCAGCTTTAGGACAGATAATGAAAAACTGTTTTTT.

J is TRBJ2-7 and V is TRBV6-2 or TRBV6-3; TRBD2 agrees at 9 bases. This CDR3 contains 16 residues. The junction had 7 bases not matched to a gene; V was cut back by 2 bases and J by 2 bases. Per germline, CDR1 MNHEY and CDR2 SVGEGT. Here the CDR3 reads CASSYERGGATYEQYF. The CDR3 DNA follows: TGTGCCAGCAGTTACGAGCGCGGGGGGGCTACCTACGAGCAGTACTTC.

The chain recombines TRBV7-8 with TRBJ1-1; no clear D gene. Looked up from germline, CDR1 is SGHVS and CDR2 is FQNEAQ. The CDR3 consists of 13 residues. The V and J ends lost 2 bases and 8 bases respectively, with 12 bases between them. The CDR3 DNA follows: TGTGCCAGCAGCTTACCGGGAATTATGGAAGCTTTCTTT. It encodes CASSLPGIMEAFF.